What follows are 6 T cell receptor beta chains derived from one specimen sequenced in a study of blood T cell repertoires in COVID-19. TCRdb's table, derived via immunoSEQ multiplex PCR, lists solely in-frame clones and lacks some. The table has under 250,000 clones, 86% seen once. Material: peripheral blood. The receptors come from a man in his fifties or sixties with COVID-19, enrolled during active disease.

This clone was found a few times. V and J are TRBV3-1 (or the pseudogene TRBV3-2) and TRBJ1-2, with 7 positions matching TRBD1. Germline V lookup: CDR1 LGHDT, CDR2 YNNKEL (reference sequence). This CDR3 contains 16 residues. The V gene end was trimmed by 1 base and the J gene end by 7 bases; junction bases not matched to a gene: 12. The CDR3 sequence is CASSQVWDSDASGYTF. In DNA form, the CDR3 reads TGTGCCAGCAGCCAAGTCTGGGACAGCGACGCATCTGGCTACACCTTC.

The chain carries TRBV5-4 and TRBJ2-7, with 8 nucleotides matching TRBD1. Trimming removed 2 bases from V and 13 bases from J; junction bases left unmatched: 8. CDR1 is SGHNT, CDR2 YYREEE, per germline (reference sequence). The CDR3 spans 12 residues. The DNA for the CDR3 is TGTGCCAGCAGCTTTAGCCGGGACAGGCTTTACTTC. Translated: CASSFSRDRLYF.

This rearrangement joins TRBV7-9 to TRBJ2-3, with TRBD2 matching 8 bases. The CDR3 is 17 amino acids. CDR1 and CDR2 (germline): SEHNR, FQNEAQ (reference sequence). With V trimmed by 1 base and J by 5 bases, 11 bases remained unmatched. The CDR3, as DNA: TGTGCCAGCAGCTTAGGTCCAGCGGGGGCCTCCGGAGATACGCAGTATTTT. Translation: CASSLGPAGASGDTQYF.

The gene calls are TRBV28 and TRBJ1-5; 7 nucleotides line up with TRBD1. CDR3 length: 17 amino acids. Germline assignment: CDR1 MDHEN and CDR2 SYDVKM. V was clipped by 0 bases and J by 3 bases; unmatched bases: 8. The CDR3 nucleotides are TGTGCCAGCAGTTTATGGGCCAGGGGGTCTGTCAATCAGCCCCAGCATTTT. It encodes CASSLWARGSVNQPQHF.

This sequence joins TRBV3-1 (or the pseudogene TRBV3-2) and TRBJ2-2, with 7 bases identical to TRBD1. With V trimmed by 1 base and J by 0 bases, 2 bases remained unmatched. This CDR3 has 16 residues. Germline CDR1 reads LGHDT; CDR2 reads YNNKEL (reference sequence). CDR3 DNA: TGTGCCAGCAGCCAAGGCACAGGGGCGAACACCGGGGAGCTGTTTTTT. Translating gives CASSQGTGANTGELFF.

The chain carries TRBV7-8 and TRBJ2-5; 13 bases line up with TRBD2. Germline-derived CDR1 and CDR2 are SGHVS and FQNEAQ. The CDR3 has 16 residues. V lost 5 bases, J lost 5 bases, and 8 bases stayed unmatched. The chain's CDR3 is CASSAQTSGGMETQYF. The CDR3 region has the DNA TGTGCCAGCAGCGCCCAGACTAGCGGGGGGATGGAGACCCAGTACTTC. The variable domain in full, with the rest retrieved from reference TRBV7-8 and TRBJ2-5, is GAGVSQSPRYKVAKRGQDVALRCDPISGHVSLFWYQQALGQGPEFLTYFQNEAQLDKSGLPSDRFFAERPEGSVSTLKIQRTQQEDSAVYLCASSAQTSGGMETQYFGPGTRLLVL.